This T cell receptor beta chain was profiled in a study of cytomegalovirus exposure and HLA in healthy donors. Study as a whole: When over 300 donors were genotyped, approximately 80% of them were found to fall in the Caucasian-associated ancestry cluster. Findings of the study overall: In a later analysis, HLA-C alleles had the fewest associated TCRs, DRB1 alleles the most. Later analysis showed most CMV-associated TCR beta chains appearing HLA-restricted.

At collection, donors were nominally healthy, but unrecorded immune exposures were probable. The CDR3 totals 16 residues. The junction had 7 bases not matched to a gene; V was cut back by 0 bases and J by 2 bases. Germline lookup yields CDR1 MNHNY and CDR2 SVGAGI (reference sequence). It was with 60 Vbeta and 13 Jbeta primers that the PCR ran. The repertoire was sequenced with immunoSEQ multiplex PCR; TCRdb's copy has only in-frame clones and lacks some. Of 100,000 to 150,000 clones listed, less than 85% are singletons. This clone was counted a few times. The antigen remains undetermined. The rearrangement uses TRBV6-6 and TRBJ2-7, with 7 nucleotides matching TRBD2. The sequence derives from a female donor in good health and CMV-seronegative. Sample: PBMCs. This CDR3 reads CASSYSGLGTPYEQYF. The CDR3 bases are TGTGCCAGCAGTTACTCCGGACTAGGGACCCCCTACGAGCAGTACTTC.